The next 19 T cell receptor beta chains were all read from a single sample in a study of beta chain features in type 1 diabetes. Study findings and constraints: Researchers report that Type 1 diabetes patients had moderately but significantly shorter TCRB CDR3s across all four CD4+ subsets.

Expressed TCRB transcripts were sequenced because the entire RNA isolate underwent reverse transcription. Sequenced by immunoSEQ multiplex PCR; TCRdb stores in-frame clones only, minus some. The table lists around 690,000 clones, 9.5% to 15% of them singletons. For these TCRs, the target antigens are not known. The sequenced material came from naive CD4+ T cells from blood. The source of these receptors is a young man with type 1 diabetes.

This clone was seen more than once but under ten times. V and J are TRBV7-2 and TRBJ2-5, with TRBD1 identical over 8 bases. Germline CDR1 is SGHTA and CDR2 is FQGNSA. V dropped 7 bases and J dropped 0; count of bases not matched to a gene: 7. The CDR3 length is 15 residues. The CDR3 loop is CASTQGQVNQETQYF. The CDR3 bases are TGTGCCAGCACCCAGGGACAGGTCAACCAAGAGACCCAGTACTTC. Full variable domain (rest looked up from reference TRBV7-2 and TRBJ2-5): GAGVSQSPSNKVTEKGKDVELRCDPISGHTALYWYRQSLGQGLEFLIYFQGNSAPDKSGLPSDRFSAERTGGSVSTLTIQRTQQEDSAVYLCASTQGQVNQETQYFGPGTRLLVL.

The chain has TRBV6-5 and TRBJ1-2; D possibly corresponds to TRBD1 (6 bases). There are 10 residues in the CDR3. Germline lookup yields CDR1 MNHEY and CDR2 SVGAGI. The V and J ends lost 7 bases and 8 bases respectively, with 8 bases between them. CDR3 sequence reads: CASKGEGYTF. For the CDR3, the DNA is TGTGCCAGCAAGGGGGAAGGCTACACCTTC.

This clone showed up just a few times. The CDR3 spells CASSPEQGGEKLFF. For the CDR3, the DNA is TGTGCCAGCTCACCCGAGCAGGGAGGCGAAAAACTGTTTTTT. The chain recombines TRBV18 with TRBJ1-4, with D maybe TRBD1 (5 bases). Germline lookup yields CDR1 KGHSH and CDR2 LQKENI. V was trimmed by 3 bases and J by 8 bases, leaving 13 bases between them. This CDR3 is built from 14 residues. Complete variable domain (other parts from reference TRBV18 and TRBJ1-4): NAGVMQNPRHLVRRRGQEARLRCSPMKGHSHVYWYRQLPEEGLKFMVYLQKENIIDESGMPKERFSAEFPKEGPSILRIQQVVRGDSAAYFCASSPEQGGEKLFFGSGTQLSVL.

This clone has just a few counts. The chain couples TRBV5-4 to TRBJ2-7; D perhaps matches TRBD1 (6 bases). This CDR3 spans 14 amino acids. Germline V gives CDR1 SGHNT, CDR2 YYREEE (reference sequence). The V end lost 0 bases, the J end lost 1 base, and 8 bases lay between the germline ends. The CDR3 region is CASSLGQGSYEQYF. Written as DNA, the CDR3 is TGTGCCAGCAGCTTGGGGCAGGGGTCCTACGAGCAGTACTTC.

This clone turned up a few times. The chain employs TRBV19 and TRBJ1-6; D gene unclear. Germline CDR1 reads LNHDA; CDR2 reads SQIVND (reference sequence). V lost 7 bases, J lost 7 bases, and 14 bases lay in between. The CDR3 totals 14 residues. CDR3 in DNA: TGTGCCAGTATGAAAAGAACAGCGAATTCACCCCTCCACTTT. Translated: CASMKRTANSPLHF.

This clone was seen more than once but under ten times. The rearrangement joins TRBV4-3 to TRBJ1-3; D is uncertain. There are 17 residues in the CDR3. With 4 bases removed from V and 3 bases from J, the gap between germline ends came to 19 bases. Germline lookup yields CDR1 LGHNA and CDR2 YSLEER. DNA of the CDR3: TGCGCCAGCAGCCCTCAGTTCACGCGATTTGGTGGAAACACCATATATTTT. Its protein is CASSPQFTRFGGNTIYF.

This clone was picked up a small number of times. The chain uses TRBV7-9 and TRBJ2-7; D is possibly TRBD2 (5 bases). The CDR3 length is 14 residues. From germline, CDR1 is SEHNR and CDR2 FQNEAQ (reference sequence). Trimming shortened V by 3 bases and J by 6 bases, and 15 bases separated the two germline ends. The CDR3 bases are TGTGCCAGCAGCTTGGAAGGAGGTCATCGCGAGCAGTACTTC. This translates into CASSLEGGHREQYF.

This clone was observed a few times. The CDR3 DNA reads TGTGCCAGCGGCCGTTGGCGACAGGGCCATCAGCCCCAGCATTTT. It is translated as CASGRWRQGHQPQHF. The V gene is TRBV28, the J gene TRBJ1-5; 7 nucleotides agree with TRBD1. The junction had 12 bases not matched to a gene; V was cut back by 8 bases and J by 5 bases. Germline assignment: CDR1 MDHEN and CDR2 SYDVKM. The CDR3 is 15 amino acids.

The genes are TRBV4-2 and TRBJ1-4, with 7 positions matching TRBD1. Germline V lookup: CDR1 LGHNA, CDR2 YNFKEQ. J lost 4 bases, V lost 4 bases, and 9 bases had no gene match. This CDR3 region has 16 residues. The CDR3 DNA reads as TGTGCCAGCAGCCGAGGGGGGACAGCATATAATGAAAAACTGTTTTTT. Residues: CASSRGGTAYNEKLFF.

The CDR3 protein is CASSPAGIQETQYF. CDR3 DNA sequence: TGTGCCAGCAGCCCAGCTGGGATACAAGAGACCCAGTACTTC. This sequence joins TRBV7-2 and TRBJ2-5; D unclear. The V end was cut by 5 bases, the J end by 2 bases, with 12 bases between. Germline CDR1 and CDR2: SGHTA and FQGNSA. The CDR3 has 14 amino acids.

The chain joins TRBV5-1 to TRBJ1-2; possible D gene TRBD1, 5 bases. CDR3 size: 17 residues. Germline CDR1 SGHRS, CDR2 YFSETQ. With 1 base removed from V and 0 bases from J, the gap between germline ends came to 16 bases. CDR3 DNA sequence: TGCGCCAGCAGCTTGCTGAGTCCCGGGACCTCTAACTATGGCTACACCTTC. Encoded protein: CASSLLSPGTSNYGYTF.

This clone was seen more than once but under ten times. V usage is TRBV29-1 and J usage is TRBJ1-2; the D gene is possibly TRBD1 (6 bases). This CDR3 has 16 amino acids. CDR1 and CDR2 from the germline V gene are SQVTM and ANQGSEA. V lost 3 bases, J lost 2 bases, and 19 bases lay in between. The CDR3 sequence: CSVDASAWGGNYGYTF. The CDR3 region has the DNA TGCAGCGTTGATGCGTCAGCGTGGGGGGGCAACTATGGCTACACCTTC.

This clone has more than one count but fewer than ten. This chain links TRBV18 with TRBJ1-5, with D hard to call. Germline-derived CDR1 and CDR2 are KGHSH and LQKENI. The CDR3 runs 13 residues. V lost 5 bases and J 3 bases, leaving 8 bases between the germline ends. CDR3 residues: CASSSEDNQPQHF. The CDR3 coding sequence is TGTGCCAGCTCATCAGAGGACAATCAGCCCCAGCATTTT.

The CDR3 sequence is CASSQEGKGLSYEQYF. CDR3 bases: TGTGCCAGCAGCCAAGAGGGAAAGGGTCTCTCCTACGAGCAGTACTTC. The rearrangement uses TRBV4-2 and TRBJ2-7; D not resolved. The CDR3 is 16 residues long. The germline V gene encodes CDR1 LGHNA and CDR2 YNFKEQ. Between the trimmed V and J ends, which lost 0 bases and 0 bases, there was a span of 12 bases.

This clone was observed once. This sequence joins TRBV4-3 and TRBJ2-3, with unresolved D. CDR3 size: 13 residues. V gave up 3 bases and J gave up 2 bases, with 6 bases separating them. The germline V gene has CDR1 LGHNA and CDR2 YSLEER. This CDR3 reads CASSQAATDTQYF. The CDR3 DNA sequence: TGCGCCAGCAGCCAGGCGGCCACAGATACGCAGTATTTT.

The chain is built from TRBV7-2 and TRBJ1-3; D is uncertain. The CDR3 extends over 14 amino acids. Germline lookup yields CDR1 SGHTA and CDR2 FQGNSA. Trimming shortened V by 5 bases and J by 2 bases, and 10 bases separated the two germline ends. The CDR3 coding sequence is TGTGCCAGCAGCCCACCCCCGGCTGGAAACACCATATATTTT. As protein: CASSPPPAGNTIYF.

V is TRBV7-2 and J is TRBJ2-3; TRBD2 is a possible D gene (5 bases). The ends were cut back, 2 bases at V and 1 base at J, with 7 bases in the middle. CDR1 SGHTA and CDR2 FQGNSA come from the germline V gene. CDR3 length: 14 amino acids. CDR3 residues: CASSLRRGTDTQYF. Written as DNA, the CDR3 is TGTGCCAGCAGCTTACGGCGGGGCACAGATACGCAGTATTTT. Combining the CDR3 with reference TRBV7-2 and TRBJ2-3 gives the whole variable domain GAGVSQSPSNKVTEKGKDVELRCDPISGHTALYWYRQSLGQGLEFLIYFQGNSAPDKSGLPSDRFSAERTGGSVSTLTIQRTQQEDSAVYLCASSLRRGTDTQYFGPGTRLTVL.

There are a few counts of this clone. The genes are TRBV9 and TRBJ2-3; D unclear. The length of the CDR3 is 16 residues. CDR1 and CDR2 from the germline V gene are SGDLS and YYNGEE. V lost 0 bases and J 1 base, leaving 12 bases between the germline ends. CDR3 sequence: CASSVGQSGGTDTQYF. The CDR3, as DNA: TGTGCCAGCAGCGTAGGGCAGTCTGGCGGCACAGATACGCAGTATTTT.

This clone has just a few counts. The V gene is TRBV18, the J gene TRBJ2-7; TRBD1 matches at 12 bases. The V gene end was trimmed by 0 bases and the J gene end by 6 bases; junction bases not matched to a gene: 3. CDR1 and CDR2 from the germline V gene are KGHSH and LQKENI. This CDR3 has 15 residues. The DNA for the CDR3 is TGTGCCAGCTCACCACCGGGACAGGGGGCGAGCGAGCAGTACTTC. Its translation is CASSPPGQGASEQYF.